A single T cell receptor (beta chain) is shown here with its context. V lost 2 bases, J lost 2 bases, and 10 bases lay in between. The V gene's germline CDR1 is MNHEY and CDR2 SMNVEV (reference sequence). The CDR3 runs 14 residues. Per the original data handling: Amplification from reference gene primers served as the basis for estimated nucleated cell counts. Only in-frame clones appear in the TCRdb table, and some are missing; sequencing was by immunoSEQ multiplex PCR. V, J and clone size were drawn from that table, and D and trimming were deduced from the DNA. In the table there are over 250,000 clones, over 75% of which are singletons. This entry belongs to a study of blood T cell repertoires in COVID-19. Overall study context: The study drew acute and convalescent COVID-19 samples from the United States, Italy and Spain. In each case, the material was cDNA or gDNA derived from T cells, B-cell-depleted T cells, or PBMCs.

Sample: peripheral blood. The clonotype was recovered from a woman in her sixties or seventies with acute or convalescent COVID-19. The V gene is TRBV27, the J gene TRBJ2-7, with D maybe TRBD1 (7 bases). The CDR3 protein is CASSLRRGPYEQYF. The CDR3 nucleotides are TGTGCCAGCAGTTTACGGAGGGGGCCCTACGAGCAGTACTTC.